This is a list of T cell receptor beta chains from one sample in a study of glioma-infiltrating T cells. TCRdb passed the multiplex PCR reads through MiXCR, listing each CDR3 protein once. The table has about 180,000 distinct CDR3 sequences, roughly two fifths seen once; the top ten hold around 5%. Specimen: glioma tissue, nonneoplastic brain tissue, or PBMCs (not recorded which). The receptors here all came from a human donor with low-grade glioma or glioblastoma, undergoing nonglioma brain surgery, or in good health (not recorded which). Both conserved end residues are part of each CDR3. Fields, in order: D gene, V gene, J gene, clone size, CDR3 DNA, CDR3 protein. A D gene is named only where the DNA matches it firmly. Where a row states a size, it is once, few, many or the class of an expanded clone; other rows omit it.

>TRBD1|TRBV4-2|TRBJ1-1|-
TGTGCCAGCAGCCAAGAGGGACAGGTGAACACTGAAGCTTTCTTT
CASSQEGQVNTEAFF
>-|TRBV18|TRBJ1-1|-
TGTGCCAGCTCAGTAGGGGAGAACACTGAAGCTTTCTTT
CASSVGENTEAFF
>-|TRBV2|TRBJ1-5|many
TGTGCCAGCAGCCCAACGGATGGTCAGCCCCAGCATTTT
CASSPTDGQPQHF
>-|TRBV28|TRBJ2-1|-
TGTGCCAGCAGCGCTCCGGGTGGTTTCAGAGGGAGGAGGTCCTACAATGAGCAGTTCTTC
CASSAPGGFRGRRSYNEQFF
>-|TRBV24-1|TRBJ2-5|many
TGTGCCACCAGTGATGGCGGTCAGACCCAGTACTTC
CATSDGGQTQYF
>TRBD2|TRBV13|TRBJ2-7|few
TGTGCCAGCAGCCAAATAGCGGGAGGGCCTGTCGACGAGCAGTACTTC
CASSQIAGGPVDEQYF
>-|TRBV19|TRBJ1-2|-
TGTGCCAGTAGTCCCCGAGGTGGAGGCTACACCTTC
CASSPRGGGYTF
>TRBD1|TRBV12-3/TRBV12-4|TRBJ1-1|-
TGTGCCAGCAGTTGGGACAGAGAGAAGACTGAAGCTTTCTTT
CASSWDREKTEAFF
>TRBD1|TRBV7-8|TRBJ2-1|-
TGTGCCAGCAGCTGGGGACAGCAACATGAGCAGTTCTTC
CASSWGQQHEQFF
>-|TRBV3-1|TRBJ2-1|few
TGTGCCAGCAGCCAAGATTGGAGCCAAACCTCCTACAATGAGCAGTTCTTC
CASSQDWSQTSYNEQFF
>TRBD1|TRBV28|TRBJ2-5|-
TGTGCCAGCAGTTTAGGCGGACAGGGGGCAGAGACCCGGTACTTC
CASSLGGQGAETRYF
>TRBD1|TRBV20-1|TRBJ1-1|many
TGCAGTGCTCCGGACAGGGGACGGGGGAACACTGAAGCTTTCTTT
CSAPDRGRGNTEAFF
>-|TRBV3-1|TRBJ2-3|few
TGTGCCAGCAGCCAAAATGGTCGCCGAAGCACAGATACGCAGTATTTT
CASSQNGRRSTDTQYF
>-|TRBV20-1|TRBJ2-1|once
TGCAGTGCTAGAGATCAAGCGAGACACTACAATGAGCAGTTCTTC
CSARDQARHYNEQFF
>-|TRBV5-6|TRBJ2-3|-
TGTGCCAGCAGCTTCTACTACGGCTCCTCAGATACGCAGTATTTT
CASSFYYGSSDTQYF
>-|TRBV19|TRBJ2-3|-
TGTGCCAGTAGTGTCACAGGTTCGGATACGCAGTATTTT
CASSVTGSDTQYF
>-|TRBV7-9|TRBJ2-3|few
TGTGCCAGCAGCTTAGATGACGGAACAACAGATACGCAGTATTTT
CASSLDDGTTDTQYF
>-|TRBV20-1|TRBJ2-7|many
TGCAGTGCTAGAGACCAGCCTAGGGGGGTTTTCTACGAGCAGTACTTC
CSARDQPRGVFYEQYF
>TRBD2|TRBV15|TRBJ2-7|many
TGTGCCACCAGCAGAGGGCTAGCGGGAGAGCAGTACTTC
CATSRGLAGEQYF
>TRBD2|TRBV7-2|TRBJ2-7|many
TGTGCCAGCAGCTTAGGGGGCGGGAGCTCCTACGAGCAGTACTTC
CASSLGGGSSYEQYF
>-|TRBV7-9|TRBJ2-1|few
TGTGCCAGCAGCCCGAAGGGAGTAAGCTCCTACAATGAGCAGTTCTTC
CASSPKGVSSYNEQFF
>-|TRBV28|TRBJ2-1|-
TGTGCCAGCAGAACCTCCACCTTCTCCTACGAGCAGTTCTTC
CASRTSTFSYEQFF
>TRBD2|TRBV6-4|TRBJ2-1|once
TGTGCCAGCAGTGAGGGGGAGGGTGAGCAGTTCTTC
CASSEGEGEQFF
>TRBD1|TRBV3-1|TRBJ2-7|-
TGTGCCAGCAGCCAAGCCGGGACAGGGTTTAACGAGCAGTACTTC
CASSQAGTGFNEQYF
>TRBD2|TRBV28|TRBJ2-5|-
TGTGCCAGCGGACGGACTAGAGGGAGCCATAAGACCCAGTACTTC
CASGRTRGSHKTQYF
>-|TRBV28|TRBJ1-3|many
TGTGCCAGCAGTTCCGGCGGGACTGGAAACACCATATATTTT
CASSSGGTGNTIYF
>-|TRBV20-1|TRBJ2-7|many
TGCAGTGCTAGAGTCTCGACCAGGGACAACGAGCAGTACTTC
CSARVSTRDNEQYF
>TRBD2|TRBV10-3|TRBJ2-5|many
TGTGCCATCAGTGATTCTTCCCGAGCGGGAGTAGAGACCCAGTACTTC
CAISDSSRAGVETQYF
>TRBD1|TRBV28|TRBJ1-2|many
TGTGCCAGCAGAAACTCGGGGACAGGGGATTCTGGCTACACCTTC
CASRNSGTGDSGYTF
>-|TRBV7-9|TRBJ2-3|many
TGTGCCAGCAGCCCATCCACTATAGCAGATACGCAGTATTTT
CASSPSTIADTQYF
>-|TRBV6-1|TRBJ2-7|many
TGTGCCAGCAGTCTCCCGACAGCCTACGAGCAGTACTTC
CASSLPTAYEQYF
>TRBD2|TRBV6-5|TRBJ2-1|-
TGTGCCAGCAGTTCTCCAGCGGGAGGGCCGGGGAATGAGAAGTTATTC
CASSSPAGGPGNEKLF
>-|TRBV25-1|TRBJ2-3|many
TGTGCCAGCAGTGGGCGACTTAGCACAGATACGCAGTATTTT
CASSGRLSTDTQYF
>-|TRBV20-1|TRBJ2-1|many
TGCAGTGCAAACGGACCGCTCGACAATGAGCAGTTCTTC
CSANGPLDNEQFF
>-|TRBV2|TRBJ2-7|many
TGTGCCAGCAGTGACAACACCTACGAGCAGTACTTC
CASSDNTYEQYF
>-|TRBV4-1|TRBJ2-1|-
TGCGCCAGCAGTCTCGACATTGAGAACCCCTACAATGAGCAGTTCTTC
CASSLDIENPYNEQFF
>TRBD1|TRBV7-2|TRBJ2-7|once
TGTACCAGCAGATTAACCTCCGGGACAGGGGGCCTCGAGCAGTACTTC
CTSRLTSGTGGLEQYF
>TRBD2|TRBV20-1|TRBJ2-7|many
TGCAGTGCCCGAATAGCGGGAGAGAAGTACGAGCAGTACTTC
CSARIAGEKYEQYF
>-|TRBV6-9|TRBJ2-7|-
TGTGCCAGCAGTTCTGATCGGCAGGCGCCACCTTCCTACGAGCAGTACTTC
CASSSDRQAPPSYEQYF
>-|TRBV2|TRBJ2-5|many
TGTGCCAGCAGGCGTGGTGACCGCCAAGAGACCCAGTACTTC
CASRRGDRQETQYF
>-|TRBV7-9|TRBJ2-5|-
TGTGCCAGCAGCTTATTAACAGAGACCCAGTACTTC
CASSLLTETQYF
>-|TRBV20-1|TRBJ1-5|-
TGCAGTGCTAGAGATCCGAGATATAGGAATCAGCCCAAGCATTTT
CSARDPRYRNQPKHF
>TRBD2|TRBV20-1|TRBJ2-7|-
TGTAGTGCTAGCGGGACATACTACGAGCAGCACTTC
CSASGTYYEQHF
>TRBD2|TRBV20-1|TRBJ2-7|-
TGCAGTGCTGTACCGGGACTAGCGGAGGTGAGCTCCTACGAGCAGTACTTC
CSAVPGLAEVSSYEQYF
>-|TRBV6-1|TRBJ1-5|many
TGTGCCAGCAGTGTGGGGCTGAGCAATCAGCCCCAGCATTTT
CASSVGLSNQPQHF
>-|TRBV2|TRBJ2-3|few
TGTGCCAGCAGTGAAACTCGAGCTGGGAACACAGATACGCAGTATTTT
CASSETRAGNTDTQYF
>-|TRBV6-6|TRBJ2-7|few
TGTGCCAGCAGCCCCGGGCGCTACGAGCAGTACTTC
CASSPGRYEQYF
>-|TRBV6-1|TRBJ1-1|few
TGTGCCAGCACCCCCGGAGGGCAGTACGCTGAAGCTTTCTTT
CASTPGGQYAEAFF
>-|TRBV19|TRBJ2-3|-
TGTGCCAGTAGTAAAGGTCCTGCGGACACAGATACGCAGTATTTT
CASSKGPADTDTQYF
>-|TRBV27|TRBJ2-1|many
TGTGCCAGCAGTTTCGGACCCCAGGATGAGCAGTTCTTC
CASSFGPQDEQFF
>-|TRBV20-1|TRBJ2-5|many
TGCAGTGCCGATCAATCAGCGGAGGGGACCCAGTACTTC
CSADQSAEGTQYF